The source of this T cell receptor beta chain is a study of T cells expressing NK-cell markers. Across the whole study: Sorted CD3+CD56-NKG2C+, CD3+CD56+NKG2C+ and CD3+CD56+NKG2C- T cells supplied the TCR beta repertoires. Among the eight sequenced donors, seven tested HCMV-seropositive and one tested seronegative. The study's findings and limits: A range of roughly 1.0-7.0% of CD8+ T cells consisted of dominant NKG2C+ clonotypes in a handful of donors. Whether expanded NKG2C-expressing T cell clones recognize HCMV is unknown.

Regarding this clonotype: Antigen specificity is unknown.

Germline CDR1 MDHEN, CDR2 SYDVKM. This CDR3 contains 15 residues. TCRdb re-called the 5' RACE reads, yielding one record per CDR3 amino acid sequence without DNA. This sample lists fewer than 400,000 distinct CDR3 sequences; its ten largest clones have 5.2%. This sequence joins TRBV28 and TRBJ1-1. This sequence was found in a man between 18 and 69 years old in good health. The sample was blood T cells: a sorted CD56 or NKG2C T cell subset, CD4+ or CD8+ T cells, or bulk PBMC T cells (not recorded which). The CDR3 sequence is CASSLSVGRHTEAFF.